This T cell receptor beta chain was observed in a study of naive and memory T cell subsets. The SP2 primer and nested alpha and beta constant region primers amplified ligated cDNA in four rounds. For blood and skin samples, reverse transcription used TCR alpha and beta constant primers. MiXCR was run by TCRdb on the 5' RACE reads, yielding one entry per CDR3 protein. The sample shows about 60,000 distinct CDR3 sequences, less than 10% of them seen only once. TCR cDNA received a 3' ligated oligonucleotide that carried a UMI. Whole blood, 2.5 ml, came from adult healthy volunteers. The CDR3 contains 14 residues. Germline CDR1 SEHNR, CDR2 FQNEAQ (reference sequence). Between the trimmed V and J ends, which lost 7 bases and 4 bases, there was a span of 11 bases.

This receptor was obtained from a female donor in good health. The V and J genes are TRBV7-9 and TRBJ2-6; tentative D call: TRBD1 (6 bases). CDR3 bases: TGTGCCAGCAAGGGGGTCGTAGGGGCCAACGTCCTGACTTTC. Its protein is CASKGVVGANVLTF.